The clone carrying this T cell receptor (beta chain) has a handful of counts. Its specificity is not known. TCRdb's table, derived via immunoSEQ multiplex PCR, lists solely in-frame clones and lacks some. The sample lists some 92,000 clones; 75% to 85% were seen once. The source of the sample is a study of radiotherapy plus CTLA-4 blockade in lung cancer. Study at large: Among enrolled patients, roughly 20% responded and more than 25% achieved disease control. Study-level findings and limits: Subsequent to radiotherapy plus ipilimumab, tumor-derived TCR clones underwent expansion in blood.

The germline gives CDR1 MGHRA, CDR2 YSYEKL. V was cut by 3 bases and J by 3 bases, with 17 bases left in between. The CDR3 is made up of 17 amino acids. Sequences were derived from peripheral blood, sampled from a patient treated with radiotherapy plus ipilimumab. The TCR comes from a human donor with non-small cell lung cancer who had a partial response to radiotherapy plus ipilimumab. The chain couples TRBV4-1 to TRBJ2-2; D is unclear. CDR3 residues: CASSHPKPGLHTGELFF. CDR3 nucleotide sequence: TGCGCCAGCAGCCACCCTAAACCGGGTCTTCACACCGGGGAGCTGTTTTTT.